This note documents a single T cell receptor beta chain sequence. What it binds is not known. This sample is drawn from a study of Tregs in tolerant kidney transplant recipients. Measured with immunoSEQ multiplex PCR; TCRdb has only the in-frame clones, and not every one. The sample includes some 55,000 clones, 80% to 90% of them seen just once. CDR1 and CDR2 (germline): SGHAT, FQNNGV. CDR3 length equals 14 residues. Trimming took 3 bases from V and 6 from J; bases not matched to a gene: 5. Findings of the study overall: Validation in larger populations is needed because few patients were studied. Activated donor B cell expansion appeared to reveal the most relevant donor-specific TCRbeta repertoire. Biological reproducibility was not directly addressed, but technical replication error appeared minimal.

Unstimulated regulatory T cells (CD4+CD25+CD127-), CD4+CD25- non-regulatory cells, CD4 and CD8 cells were FACS-sorted from thawed PBMCs. This chain uses TRBV11-2 with TRBJ2-1; 7 bases align to TRBD1. Sequencing was done on a sample of CD4+ T cells from blood. This clonotype was sampled from a human donor in good health. The CDR3 is CASSFRDSVNEQFF. The CDR3 nucleotides are TGTGCCAGCAGCTTCCGGGACAGCGTCAATGAGCAGTTCTTC.